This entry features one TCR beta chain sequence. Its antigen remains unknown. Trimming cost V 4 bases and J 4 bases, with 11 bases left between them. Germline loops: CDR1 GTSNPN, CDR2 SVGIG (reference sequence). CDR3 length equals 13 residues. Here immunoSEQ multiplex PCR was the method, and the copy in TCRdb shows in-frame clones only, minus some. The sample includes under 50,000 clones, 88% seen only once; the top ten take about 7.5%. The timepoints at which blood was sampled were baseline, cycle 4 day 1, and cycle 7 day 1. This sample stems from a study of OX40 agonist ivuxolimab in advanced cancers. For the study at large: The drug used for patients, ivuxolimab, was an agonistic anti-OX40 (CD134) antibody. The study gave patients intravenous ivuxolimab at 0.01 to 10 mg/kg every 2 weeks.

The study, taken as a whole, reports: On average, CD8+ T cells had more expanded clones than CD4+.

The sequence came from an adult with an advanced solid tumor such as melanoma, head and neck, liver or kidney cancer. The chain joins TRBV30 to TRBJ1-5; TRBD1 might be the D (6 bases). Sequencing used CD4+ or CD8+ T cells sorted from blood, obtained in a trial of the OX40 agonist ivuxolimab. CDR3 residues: CAWTQGLNQPQHF. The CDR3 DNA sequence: TGTGCCTGGACACAGGGTCTGAATCAGCCCCAGCATTTT.